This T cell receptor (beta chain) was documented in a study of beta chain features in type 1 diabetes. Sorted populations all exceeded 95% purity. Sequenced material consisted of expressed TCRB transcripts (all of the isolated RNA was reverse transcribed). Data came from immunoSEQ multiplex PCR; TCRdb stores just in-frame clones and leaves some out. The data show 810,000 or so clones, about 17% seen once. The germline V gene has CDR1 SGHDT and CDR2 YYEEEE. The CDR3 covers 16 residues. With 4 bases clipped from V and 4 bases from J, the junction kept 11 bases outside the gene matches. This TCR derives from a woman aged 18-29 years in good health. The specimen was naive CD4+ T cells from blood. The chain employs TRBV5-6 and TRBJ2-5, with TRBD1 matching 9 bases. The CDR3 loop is CASSVLGQGYGETQYF. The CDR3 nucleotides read TGTGCCAGCAGCGTACTGGGACAGGGTTATGGAGAGACCCAGTACTTC.